This T cell receptor beta chain comes out of a study of T cells in localized non-small cell lung cancer. Findings and caveats of the study: Maximal T cell clonality occurred in uninvolved adjacent lung, with tumor ranking below it. Of the top 100 tumor clones, median approximately 50 were in adjacent lung, 25 to 30 among its top 100. Blood T cell density predicted longer survival; adjacent-lung clonality, shorter.

Using immunoSEQ multiplex PCR, the repertoire was profiled, and TCRdb retains in-frame clones only, with some absent. This table holds 1,500 to 2,500 clones, 20% found once. The CDR3 runs to 14 residues. The ends lost 4 bases at V and 1 base at J; junction bases unmatched: 4. CDR1 and CDR2 (germline): SGHNT, YENEEA. As concerns this clone: Antigen unknown.

V and J are TRBV11-3 and TRBJ2-7; 7 bases fit TRBD1. This specimen consisted of lung tumor tissue, obtained before any cancer treatment. The clonotype originates from a man aged 40 to 70 with stage I lung adenocarcinoma. The DNA for the CDR3 is TGTGCCAGCAGCTCCACAGGGGATTCCTACGAGCAGTACTTC. Its translation is CASSSTGDSYEQYF.